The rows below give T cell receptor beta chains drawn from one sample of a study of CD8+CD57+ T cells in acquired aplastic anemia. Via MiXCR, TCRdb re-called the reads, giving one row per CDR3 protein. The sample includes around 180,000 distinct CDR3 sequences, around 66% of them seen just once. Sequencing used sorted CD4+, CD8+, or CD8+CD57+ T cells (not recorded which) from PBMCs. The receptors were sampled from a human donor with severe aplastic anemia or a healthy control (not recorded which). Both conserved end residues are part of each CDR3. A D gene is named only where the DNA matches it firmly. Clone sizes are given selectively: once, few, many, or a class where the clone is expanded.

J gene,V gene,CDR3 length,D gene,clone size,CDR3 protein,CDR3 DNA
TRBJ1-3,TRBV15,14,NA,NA,CATSRDNSGNTIYF,TGTGCCACCAGCAGAGATAACAGTGGAAACACCATATATTTT
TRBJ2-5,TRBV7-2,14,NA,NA,CASSPETSQETQYF,TGTGCCAGCAGCCCCGAGACTAGCCAAGAGACCCAGTACTTC
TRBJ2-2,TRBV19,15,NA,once,CASSRGDLNTGELFF,TGTGCCAGTAGTCGTGGAGACCTGAACACCGGGGAGCTGTTTTTT
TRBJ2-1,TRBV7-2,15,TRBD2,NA,CASSLFGGVYNEQFF,TGTGCCAGCAGCCTCTTCGGGGGGGTATACAATGAGCAGTTCTTC
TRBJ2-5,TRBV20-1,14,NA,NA,CSARGARTQETQYF,TGCAGTGCTAGAGGTGCGCGAACTCAAGAGACCCAGTACTTC
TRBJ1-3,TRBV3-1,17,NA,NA,CASSPVWTESSGNTIYF,TGTGCCAGCAGCCCAGTTTGGACCGAAAGCTCTGGAAACACCATATATTTT
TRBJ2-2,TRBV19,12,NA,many,CASRLNTGELFF,TGTGCCAGTAGGCTCAACACCGGGGAGCTGTTTTTT
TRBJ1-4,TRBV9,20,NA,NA,CASSPSGWDNHRRGNEKLFF,TGTGCCAGCAGCCCTTCAGGTTGGGACAATCACCGCCGGGGGAACGAAAAACTGTTTTTT
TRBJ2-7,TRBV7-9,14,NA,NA,CASSPPGNTYEQYF,TGTGCCAGCAGCCCTCCCGGGAACACCTACGAGCAGTACTTC
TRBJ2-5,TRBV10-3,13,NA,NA,CAISNTSLETQYF,TGTGCCATCAGCAACACTAGCCTTGAGACCCAGTACTTC
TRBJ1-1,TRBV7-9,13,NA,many,CASSLAGRDEAFF,TGTGCCAGCAGCTTAGCGGGCAGGGATGAAGCTTTCTTT
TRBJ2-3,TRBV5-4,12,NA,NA,CASSLRADTQYF,TGTGCCAGCAGCTTGAGGGCGGATACGCAGTATTTT
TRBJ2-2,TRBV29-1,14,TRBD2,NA,CSAGRGASTGELFF,TGCAGCGCCGGGAGGGGGGCAAGCACCGGGGAGCTGTTTTTT
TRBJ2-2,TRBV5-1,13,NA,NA,CASSFGRTGELFF,TGCGCCAGCAGCTTTGGGAGGACCGGGGAGCTGTTTTTT
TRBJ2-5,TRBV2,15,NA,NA,CASSERAGRQETQYF,TGTGCCAGCAGTGAGAGGGCTGGTCGGCAAGAGACCCAGTACTTC
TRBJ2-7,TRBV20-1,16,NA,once,CSARPILRDSALEQYF,TGCAGTGCTAGACCAATTTTGCGGGACAGTGCCCTAGAGCAGTACTTC
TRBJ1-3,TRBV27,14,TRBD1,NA,CASRRTGGGNTIYF,TGTGCCAGCAGGAGGACAGGGGGTGGAAACACCATATATTTT
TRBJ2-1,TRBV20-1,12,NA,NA,CSAKTGLNEQFF,TGCAGTGCCAAGACTGGGCTGAATGAGCAGTTCTTC
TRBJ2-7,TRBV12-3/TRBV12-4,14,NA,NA,CASSASGRTYEQHF,TGTGCCAGCAGTGCCTCGGGACGGACCTACGAGCAGCACTTC
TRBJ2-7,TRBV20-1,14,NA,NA,CSALRQRHSYEQYF,TGCAGTGCATTACGACAGCGTCACTCCTACGAGCAGTACTTC
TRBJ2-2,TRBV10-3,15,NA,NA,CAISEGWGDAGELFF,TGTGCCATCAGTGAGGGCTGGGGGGACGCCGGGGAGCTGTTTTTT
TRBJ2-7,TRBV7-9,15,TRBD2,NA,CASSYGTSGSGGQYF,TGTGCCAGCAGTTACGGGACTAGCGGGAGTGGGGGGCAGTACTTC